The 2 T cell receptor beta chains reported below all come from one sample, sequenced in a study of blood T cell repertoires in COVID-19. Using immunoSEQ multiplex PCR, the repertoire was profiled, and TCRdb retains in-frame clones only, with some absent. The table includes about 280,000 clones, 83% detected once. The specimen sequenced was peripheral blood. These receptors were obtained from a woman aged 45-65 years who had recovered from COVID-19.

The rearrangement links TRBV4-3 to TRBJ1-5; D unclear. CDR3 length equals 13 residues. Germline V CDR1 and CDR2: LGHNA, YSLEER. Trimming pared 0 bases from V and 11 bases from J, leaving 11 bases between. The CDR3 here is CASSQDPSTSQHF. CDR3 nucleotides: TGCGCCAGCAGCCAAGACCCGAGTACGTCCCAGCATTTT.

CDR3 protein: CALDRAQNTEAFF. CDR3 DNA: TGTGCCTTAGACAGGGCCCAGAACACTGAAGCTTTCTTT. The chain joins TRBV30 to TRBJ1-1; 7 bases line up with TRBD1. In germline, CDR1 is GTSNPN, CDR2 SVGIG (reference sequence). V lost 7 bases to trimming and J lost 1 base; unmatched junction nucleotides: 6. This CDR3 comprises 13 residues.